These 17 T cell receptor beta chains were all obtained from the same sample, sequenced in a study of blood T cell repertoires in COVID-19. Sequencing was performed with immunoSEQ multiplex PCR; in TCRdb, only in-frame clones are kept and a portion is missing. Of 150,000 to 200,000 clones in the sample, around four fifths were seen once. Sequences were obtained from peripheral blood. Every receptor here comes from a woman of 80 years or more with acute or convalescent COVID-19.

V and J are TRBV28 and TRBJ2-2, with a possible D match to TRBD2 (5 bases). In germline, CDR1 is MDHEN, CDR2 SYDVKM. The CDR3 has 13 amino acids. V dropped 7 bases and J dropped 3 bases, with 9 bases sitting between them. The CDR3 loop reads CASNGLYTGELFF. The CDR3 DNA follows: TGTGCCAGCAACGGACTTTACACCGGGGAGCTGTTTTTT.

The chain couples TRBV5-4 to TRBJ2-1, with D possibly TRBD2 on 7 matching bases. CDR3 size: 16 residues. Looked up from germline, CDR1 is SGHNT and CDR2 is YYREEE (reference sequence). V gave up 4 bases and J gave up 9 bases, with 23 bases separating them. CDR3 protein: CASSPAGGREKGEQFF. The CDR3 DNA is TGTGCCAGCAGCCCAGCTGGGGGGCGGGAGAAGGGTGAGCAGTTCTTC. The complete variable domain, with remaining parts taken from reference TRBV5-4 and TRBJ2-1, reads ETGVTQSPTHLIKTRGQQVTLRCSSQSGHNTVSWYQQALGQGPQFIFQYYREEENGRGNFPPRFSGLQFPNYSSELNVNALELDDSALYLCASSPAGGREKGEQFFGPGTRLTVL.

This clone was seen a single time. The chain recombines TRBV6-1 with TRBJ2-3; D possibly corresponds to TRBD2 (6 bases). CDR3 length: 12 residues. V was shortened by 6 bases and J by 6 bases, with 10 bases between the two germline ends. The germline V gene has CDR1 MNHNS and CDR2 SASEGT. This chain's CDR3 is CASSQTRDTQYF. The CDR3 coding sequence is TGTGCCAGCAGCCAGACTAGGGATACGCAGTATTTT.

This rearrangement joins TRBV12-3 or TRBV12-4 to TRBJ1-3; D remains unclear. Trimming took off 6 bases at V and 4 bases at J, with 10 bases between the two ends. The CDR3 spans 13 residues. The CDR3 nucleotides read TGTGCCAGCAGCCGTGTAGTGGGAAACACCATATATTTT. Translating it yields CASSRVVGNTIYF.

V gene TRBV7-9 combines with J gene TRBJ2-3; 9 bases agree with TRBD2. The germline CDR1 and CDR2 sequences are SEHNR and FQNEAQ (reference sequence). The V and J ends lost 4 bases and 4 bases, in that order; junction bases with no gene match: 6. The CDR3 has 15 residues. In nucleotides, the CDR3 is TGTGCCAGCAGCTCCCTAGCGGGATGGTCAGATACGCAGTATTTT. Its translation: CASSSLAGWSDTQYF.

The chain carries TRBV4-3 and TRBJ1-3; D not resolved. The CDR3 consists of 13 residues. Looked up from germline, CDR1 is LGHNA and CDR2 is YSLEER. Trimming left V 0 bases short and J 8 bases short, with 8 bases between. The CDR3 DNA reads as TGCGCCAGCAGCCAAGAACCTCGGGACACCATATATTTT. It yields the protein CASSQEPRDTIYF.

The chain is built from TRBV7-2 and TRBJ1-1; tentative D call: TRBD1 (5 bases). The CDR3 is 15 amino acids. V lost 1 base to trimming and J lost 4 bases, with 13 bases between them. Germline CDR1 and CDR2: SGHTA and FQGNSA. CDR3 protein: CASSLDRGSTTEAFF. Written as DNA, the CDR3 is TGTGCCAGCAGCTTAGATCGGGGGTCGACCACTGAAGCTTTCTTT. Variable domain in full (rest from reference TRBV7-2 and TRBJ1-1): GAGVSQSPSNKVTEKGKDVELRCDPISGHTALYWYRQSLGQGLEFLIYFQGNSAPDKSGLPSDRFSAERTGGSVSTLTIQRTQQEDSAVYLCASSLDRGSTTEAFFGQGTRLTVV.

This chain uses TRBV6-6 with TRBJ1-5; 10 bases are shared with TRBD1. Germline V gene sequence: CDR1 MNHNY, CDR2 SVGAGI (reference sequence). With V trimmed by 6 bases and J by 7 bases, 3 bases remained unmatched. The CDR3 length is 13 residues. CDR3 bases: TGTGCCAGCAGCGACAGGGGGCGGCAGCCCCAGCATTTT. Its protein product is CASSDRGRQPQHF.

The V gene is TRBV15, the J gene TRBJ1-4, with D possibly TRBD1 on 5 matching bases. The CDR3 consists of 19 residues. Trimming removed 0 bases from V and 8 bases from J, with 25 bases in between. Germline lookup yields CDR1 LNHNV and CDR2 YYDKDF (reference sequence). CDR3 nucleotide sequence: TGTGCCACCAGCAGAGATCTAATCCCCATGGGGGAGGCGTCGGAAAAACTGTTTTTT. Its translation: CATSRDLIPMGEASEKLFF. Full variable domain (outside the CDR3, taken from reference TRBV15 and TRBJ1-4): DAMVIQNPRYQVTQFGKPVTLSCSQTLNHNVMYWYQQKSSQAPKLLFHYYDKDFNNEADTPDNFQSRRPNTSFCFLDIRSPGLGDTAMYLCATSRDLIPMGEASEKLFFGSGTQLSVL.

The J gene is TRBJ2-6, the V gene TRBV7-2; 9 nucleotides align to TRBD2. From germline, CDR1 is SGHTA and CDR2 FQGNSA. The CDR3 is 18 residues long. V lost 3 bases to trimming and J lost 0 bases; unmatched junction nucleotides: 6. The CDR3 loop reads CASSFRLAALSGANVLTF. Here the CDR3 DNA reads TGTGCCAGCAGCTTCCGACTAGCGGCCCTCTCTGGGGCCAACGTCCTGACTTTC.

The chain employs TRBV5-1 and TRBJ2-6, with 7 positions matching TRBD1. This CDR3 contains 16 residues. Germline lookup yields CDR1 SGHRS and CDR2 YFSETQ. Trimming cost V 0 bases and J 10 bases; bases outside gene matches: 10. In DNA form, the CDR3 reads TGCGCCAGCAGCTTGGGGGCGACAGGGAGCGCGAACGTCCTGACTTTC. It encodes CASSLGATGSANVLTF.

This sequence joins TRBV11-3 and TRBJ2-3; the match to TRBD1 covers 7 bases. The CDR3 consists of 15 residues. V lost 3 bases, J lost 5 bases, and 8 bases stayed unmatched. Germline-derived CDR1 and CDR2 are SGHNT and YENEEA. The CDR3 is CASSFGTDSLDTQYF. In nucleotides, the CDR3 is TGTGCCAGCAGCTTCGGGACAGACAGTTTAGATACGCAGTATTTT.

The chain links TRBV30 to TRBJ2-1; D may be TRBD2 (5 bases). Trimming removed 2 bases at V and 6 bases at J, with 5 bases between. Germline lookup yields CDR1 GTSNPN and CDR2 SVGIG (reference sequence). The CDR3 totals 11 residues. This CDR3 reads CAWSRGNEQFF. The CDR3 DNA reads as TGTGCCTGGAGTCGGGGCAATGAGCAGTTCTTC.

The chain combines TRBV6-6 with TRBJ1-5, with 7 bases aligning to TRBD1. Germline CDR1 reads MNHNY; CDR2 reads SVGAGI (reference sequence). This CDR3 has 21 residues. The V gene end was trimmed by 5 bases and the J gene end by 0 bases; junction bases not matched to a gene: 22. CDR3 sequence reads: CASSPRWTGENPKHSNQPQHF. DNA for the CDR3: TGTGCCAGCAGTCCGCGGTGGACAGGAGAGAACCCGAAACATAGCAATCAGCCCCAGCATTTT.

The DNA of the CDR3 is TGCGCCAGCAGCTTGGGGACGGGACAGCTATCCTACGAGCAGTACTTC. Translated: CASSLGTGQLSYEQYF. The gene calls are TRBV5-1 and TRBJ2-7, with TRBD1 identical over 7 bases. The CDR3 runs to 16 residues. V shed 0 bases, J shed 1 base, and the junction held 7 bases outside the gene matches. The germline gives CDR1 SGHRS, CDR2 YFSETQ.

V usage is TRBV9 and J usage is TRBJ1-6, with D hard to call. The CDR3 is made up of 15 amino acids. V shed 0 bases and J shed 8 bases, with 12 bases lying between them. Per germline, CDR1 SGDLS and CDR2 YYNGEE. CDR3 region: CASSVAAGVDSPLHF. CDR3 coding DNA: TGTGCCAGCAGCGTAGCTGCAGGTGTCGATTCACCCCTCCACTTT.

The chain recombines TRBV5-1 with TRBJ2-2; TRBD2 aligns across 11 bases. Germline trimming cut 0 bases from V and 0 bases from J; bases unmatched to any gene: 7. Germline assignment: CDR1 SGHRS and CDR2 YFSETQ. The CDR3 is 19 amino acids. The CDR3 region has the DNA TGCGCCAGCAGCTTGGGTCGGGGACTAGCGGAAGCGAACACCGGGGAGCTGTTTTTT. Its protein product is CASSLGRGLAEANTGELFF.